The 10 T cell receptor beta chains reported below all come from one sample, sequenced in a study of regulatory T cells in long-lasting Graves disease. In building TCR beta libraries, iRepertoire HTBI primers were used together with Arm-PCR of CDR3 regions. TCRdb re-derived calls from the multiplex PCR reads in MiXCR, one entry per CDR3 protein. The profile shows 350,000 to 450,000 distinct CDR3 sequences, 16% of them singletons. Time point given: newly diagnosed GD, antithyroid drugs for less than 3 months. The TCR library was made from RNA that had been extracted from PBMCs in TRIzol. These data also formed part of another study, on T cells in Graves' hyperthyroidism and ophthalmopathy.

Specimen: peripheral blood mononuclear cells (PBMCs), collected at new diagnosis, from a patient treated with antithyroid drugs. All receptors come from a man in his forties with Graves disease.

This clonotype was seen ten or more times. This sequence joins TRBV2 and TRBJ1-5; the D gene is possibly TRBD1 (5 bases). The CDR3 extends over 14 amino acids. The ends were cut back, 4 bases at V and 6 bases at J, with 13 bases in the middle. CDR1 is SNHLY and CDR2 is FYNNEI in the germline V gene. The CDR3 DNA follows: TGTGCCAGCAGTGGGTGGCAGGGATCTCAGCCCCAGCATTTT. This encodes CASSGWQGSQPQHF.

This clonotype was seen ten or more times. V and J are TRBV6-1 and TRBJ2-7; D is possibly TRBD1 or TRBD2 (5 bases each). V lost 6 bases and J lost 0, with 18 bases in between. Per the germline V gene, CDR1 is MNHNS and CDR2 is SASEGT. The CDR3 runs 16 residues. DNA for the CDR3: TGTGCCAGCAGGAGGTTTGGGGGAGAGGACTCCTACGAGCAGTACTTC. Translating gives CASRRFGGEDSYEQYF.

Ten or more counts support this clonotype. The V and J genes are TRBV28 and TRBJ1-2; D gene uncertain. Trimming left V 4 bases short and J 6 bases short, with 15 bases between. This CDR3 has 14 residues. The germline V gene encodes CDR1 MDHEN and CDR2 SYDVKM. As DNA, the CDR3 is TGTGCCAGCAGTTCCCCAGAACACGGCGATGGCTACACCTTC. Its translation: CASSSPEHGDGYTF.

This clonotype came up a few times. The V gene is TRBV10-3, the J gene TRBJ2-1; D is perhaps TRBD1 (7 bases). Germline V gene lookup returns CDR1 ENHRY and CDR2 SYGVKD. The V end lost 10 bases, the J end lost 10 bases, and 23 bases lay between the germline ends. The CDR3 spans 14 residues. Here the CDR3 reads CATQGGGGSQEQFF. For the CDR3, the DNA is TGTGCCACCCAGGGGGGAGGCGGCTCTCAGGAGCAGTTCTTC.

This clonotype appeared many times. The chain carries TRBV7-2 and TRBJ2-2; the D is unclear. Deletions cut 3 bases from V and 5 bases from J, with 7 bases between. Germline V gene sequence: CDR1 SGHTA, CDR2 FQGNSA. The CDR3 covers 13 residues. CDR3: CASSFSRTGELFF. DNA of the CDR3: TGTGCCAGCAGCTTTTCCAGAACCGGGGAGCTGTTTTTT. Drawing the rest from reference TRBV7-2 and TRBJ2-2, the complete variable domain is GAGVSQSPSNKVTEKGKDVELRCDPISGHTALYWYRQSLGQGLEFLIYFQGNSAPDKSGLPSDRFSAERTGGSVSTLTIQRTQQEDSAVYLCASSFSRTGELFFGEGSRLTVL.

This clonotype was observed many times. The CDR3 loop is CASSGRTSGGAETQYF. CDR3 DNA: TGTGCCAGCAGCGGGAGAACTAGCGGGGGGGCGGAGACCCAGTACTTC. This chain uses TRBV7-2 with TRBJ2-1; 13 bases are shared with TRBD2. The J call may be wrong; the DNA end is better matched by TRBJ2-5. The CDR3 covers 16 residues. Germline V gene sequence: CDR1 SGHTA, CDR2 FQGNSA.

This clonotype was seen ten or more times. This chain connects TRBV2 to TRBJ2-5; D possibly corresponds to TRBD1 (5 bases). The V gene's germline CDR1 is SNHLY and CDR2 FYNNEI. The ends were cut back, 8 bases at V and 2 bases at J, with 15 bases in the middle. The CDR3 extends over 14 amino acids. The DNA of the CDR3 is TGTGCCAGCGCTCAGACAGCGTCACAAGAGACCCAGTACTTC. Its translation is CASAQTASQETQYF.

Worth noting for this clonotype: This may come from a read error, since a much larger clone is one base off. V is TRBV4-1 and J is TRBJ2-7; a possible D gene is TRBD2 (6 bases). Per germline, CDR1 MGHRA and CDR2 YSYEKL. The CDR3 extends over 14 amino acids. V was cut by 4 bases and J by 5 bases, with 15 bases left in between. The CDR3 coding sequence is TGCGCCAGCAGCCTGACGGAGGGGCACGACGAGCAGTACTTC. Protein: CASSLTEGHDEQYF.

This clonotype was recorded at least ten times. DNA of the CDR3: TGCAGCGTTGTAGGGGTCGGGGAGCTGTTTTTT. This encodes CSVVGVGELFF. The chain joins TRBV29-1 to TRBJ2-2; a possible D gene is TRBD1 (5 bases). Germline CDR1 is SQVTM and CDR2 is ANQGSEA. V lost 4 bases and J 7 bases, leaving 7 bases between the germline ends. The CDR3 is made up of 11 amino acids.

This clonotype was seen ten or more times. V usage is TRBV28 and J usage is TRBJ1-5, with a tentative D call TRBD1 (5 bases). Trimming took 2 bases from V and 5 from J, leaving 13 bases between them. The CDR3 has 15 residues. Germline values: CDR1 MDHEN, CDR2 SYDVKM. The CDR3 loop is CASSLRHRQYQPQHF. The CDR3 DNA follows: TGTGCCAGCAGTTTACGGCACAGACAGTATCAGCCCCAGCATTTT.